The rows below give T cell receptor beta chains drawn from one sample of a study of OX40 agonist ivuxolimab in advanced cancers. Assay used: immunoSEQ multiplex PCR; TCRdb lists only in-frame clones, some missing. Of about 14,000 clones in the sample, about 78% are singletons; the top ten hold 35% to 50%. The sample in question was CD4+ or CD8+ T cells sorted from blood, obtained in a trial of the OX40 agonist ivuxolimab. These receptors originate from an adult with an advanced solid tumor such as melanoma, head and neck, liver or kidney cancer. The CDR3 runs from the conserved cysteine through the conserved F or W. D genes are given only for firm matches. Size values are once, few and many counts, or a class for expanded clones, and some rows have none.

>TRBV11-1|.|TRBD1|TRBJ1-6
CASSLRRGQENSPLHF
TGTGCCAGCAGTCTGCGGCGGGGACAGGAAAATTCACCCCTCCACTTT
>TRBV5-5|.|TRBD1|TRBJ2-3
CASRSSQGASNTQYF
TGTGCCAGCAGATCCTCCCAGGGGGCTTCCAATACGCAGTATTTT
>TRBV7-6|.|.|TRBJ1-1
CASSRTTNTEAFF
TGTGCCAGCAGCCGAACAACGAACACTGAAGCTTTCTTT
>TRBV7-9|.|TRBD2|TRBJ2-1
CASSLQLAGDLDEQFF
TGTGCCAGCAGCCTACAACTAGCGGGAGATCTGGATGAGCAGTTCTTC
>TRBV5-6|.|TRBD2|TRBJ2-1
CASSYRTSGSLREQFF
TGTGCCAGCAGCTACCGGACTAGCGGGAGTTTACGTGAGCAGTTCTTC
>TRBV18|.|.|TRBJ1-1
CASSPAAELYSQKAFF
TGTGCCAGCTCACCTGCGGCAGAGCTTTATTCTCAAAAAGCTTTCTTT
>TRBV28|.|.|TRBJ2-7
CASMSGWDEQYF
TGTGCCAGCATGTCGGGGTGGGACGAGCAGTACTTC
>TRBV28|.|.|TRBJ1-1
CASTPGTGLKQAFF
TGTGCCAGCACCCCCGGGACGGGACTCAAACAAGCTTTCTTT
>TRBV7-6|.|.|TRBJ2-1
CASSLPGAGSNEQFF
TGTGCCAGCAGCTTACCGGGGGCCGGATCCAATGAGCAGTTCTTC
>TRBV11-3|.|.|TRBJ2-3
CASSYGTLDTQYF
TGTGCCAGCAGCTACGGCACCTTGGATACGCAGTATTTT
>TRBV9|.|TRBD1|TRBJ2-2
CASSDAGTGDTGELFF
TGTGCCAGCAGCGACGCCGGGACAGGGGACACCGGGGAGCTGTTTTTT
>TRBV29-1|.|TRBD2|TRBJ2-7
CSVVGREGLKDHEQYF
TGCAGCGTTGTGGGGCGGGAGGGCCTTAAGGACCACGAGCAGTACTTC
>TRBV19|.|.|TRBJ2-7
CASSLSPDRTGQYF
TGTGCCAGTAGTCTCTCCCCCGACAGAACCGGGCAGTACTTC
>TRBV5-1|.|.|TRBJ1-1
CASSWAGGNEAFF
TGCGCCAGCAGCTGGGCGGGGGGGAACGAAGCTTTCTTT
>TRBV4-1|once|TRBD1|TRBJ1-5
CASSQDELAGGEQPQHF
TGCGCCAGCAGCCAAGATGAGTTGGCAGGGGGCGAACAGCCCCAGCATTTT
>TRBV2|.|.|TRBJ2-2
CASRNTGELFF
TGTGCCAGCAGGAACACCGGGGAGCTGTTTTTT
>TRBV15|.|.|TRBJ2-1
CATGGSSYNEQFF
TGTGCCACCGGGGGGAGCTCCTACAATGAGCAGTTCTTC